Shown below are 15 T cell receptor beta chains from a single sample sequenced in a study of beta chain features in type 1 diabetes. The whole isolated RNA underwent reverse transcription, so sequencing captured expressed TCRB transcripts. Produced via immunoSEQ multiplex PCR; TCRdb's table is partial and in-frame only. The table shows 450,000 to 600,000 clones, with approximately 30% occurring only once. Sequencing input: naive CD4+ T cells from blood. The receptors here all came from a young man in good health.

The chain employs TRBV4-3 and TRBJ2-3; a possible D gene is TRBD2 (5 bases). This CDR3 has 14 amino acids. The V gene's germline CDR1 is LGHNA and CDR2 YSLEER. V lost 4 bases to trimming and J lost 3 bases, with 11 bases between them. CDR3 loop: CASSPLGRTDTQYF. The CDR3 DNA is TGCGCCAGCAGCCCTCTTGGGAGAACAGATACGCAGTATTTT.

This rearrangement joins TRBV30 to TRBJ2-7, with D unresolved. CDR1 is GTSNPN and CDR2 is SVGIG in the germline V gene (reference sequence). The V and J ends lost 1 base and 0 bases respectively, with 10 bases between them. This CDR3 has 14 amino acids. The CDR3 DNA follows: TGTGCCTGGAGTGGCCTCGGTGGCTCCTACGAGCAGTACTTC. Its protein is CAWSGLGGSYEQYF.

A few counts support this clone. This chain uses TRBV29-1 with TRBJ2-1, with TRBD2 identical over 7 bases. Germline CDR1 reads SQVTM; CDR2 reads ANQGSEA. The CDR3 spans 14 residues. V was pared by 7 bases and J by 7 bases, with 13 bases of the junction left unmatched. The DNA for the CDR3 is TGCAGCGAACCAAGGAGCGGGATCCTTAATGAGCAGTTCTTC. Its protein is CSEPRSGILNEQFF.

This clone was recorded a few times. For the CDR3, the DNA is TGTGCCAGCAGCTCCGGGGGGAACATTCAGTACTTC. This sequence encodes CASSSGGNIQYF. The chain links TRBV9 to TRBJ2-4; TRBD2 agrees at 7 bases. This CDR3 spans 12 amino acids. V lost 4 bases to trimming and J lost 7 bases; unmatched junction nucleotides: 2. The germline gives CDR1 SGDLS, CDR2 YYNGEE.

The sample holds a few counts of this clone. The chain couples TRBV4-1 to TRBJ2-1; 8 nucleotides line up with TRBD2. Germline V gene data show CDR1 as MGHRA and CDR2 as YSYEKL. The CDR3 is 17 residues long. Trimming removed 5 bases from V and 0 bases from J; junction bases left unmatched: 9. CDR3 sequence: CASSTRTSRSSYNEQFF. CDR3 bases: TGCGCCAGCAGCACTCGGACTAGCAGGAGCTCCTACAATGAGCAGTTCTTC.

This clone was seen more than once but under ten times. The chain links TRBV30 to TRBJ2-7; D is perhaps TRBD1 (5 bases). Germline CDR1 and CDR2: GTSNPN and SVGIG (reference sequence). Trimming left V 4 bases short and J 5 bases short, with 15 bases between. CDR3 length equals 13 residues. The CDR3: CAWNPGLGHEQYF. The CDR3 DNA sequence: TGTGCCTGGAACCCAGGTTTGGGGCACGAGCAGTACTTC.

The sample holds a few counts of this clone. The chain combines TRBV29-1 with TRBJ2-5, with a tentative D call TRBD1 (6 bases). Trimming took 5 bases from V and 3 from J, leaving 13 bases between them. The CDR3 runs to 13 residues. CDR1 is SQVTM, CDR2 ANQGSEA, per germline. The chain's CDR3 is CSVRGWDEETQYF. The CDR3 DNA sequence: TGCAGCGTTAGGGGGTGGGACGAAGAGACCCAGTACTTC.

V usage is TRBV30 and J usage is TRBJ1-5, with D possibly being TRBD1 (5 bases). Germline assignment: CDR1 GTSNPN and CDR2 SVGIG (reference sequence). The CDR3 covers 15 residues. Trimming took off 4 bases at V and 2 bases at J, with 15 bases between the two ends. The CDR3 sequence: CAWNQPRAGNQPQHF. Written as DNA, the CDR3 is TGTGCCTGGAACCAGCCCAGGGCGGGCAATCAGCCCCAGCATTTT. The variable domain in full, with the rest retrieved from reference TRBV30 and TRBJ1-5, is SQTIHQWPATLVQPVGSPLSLECTVEGTSNPNLYWYRQAAGRGLQLLFYSVGIGQISSEVPQNLSASRPQDRQFILSSKKLLLSDSGFYLCAWNQPRAGNQPQHFGDGTRLSIL.

This sequence joins TRBV7-2 and TRBJ2-5, with D perhaps matching TRBD1 or TRBD2 (6 bases each). The CDR3 sequence is 13 residues long. CDR1 is SGHTA and CDR2 is FQGNSA in the germline V gene. V was pared by 7 bases and J by 3 bases, with 12 bases between. CDR3 region: CASNPGAEETQYF. In DNA form, the CDR3 reads TGTGCCAGCAACCCGGGGGCGGAAGAGACCCAGTACTTC.

The table lists this clone with a few counts. The V call is TRBV25-1, the J call TRBJ2-7; D is unclear. The CDR3 length is 8 residues. Germline V gene lookup returns CDR1 MGHDK and CDR2 SYGVNS. Trimming left V 3 bases short and J 12 bases short, with 3 bases between. This chain's CDR3 is CASSESYF. The DNA of the CDR3 is TGTGCCAGCAGTGAGTCGTACTTC.

This clone was found a few times. V is TRBV7-2 and J is TRBJ1-1; tentatively, D is TRBD1 (5 bases). The CDR3 loop spans 12 amino acids. The germline V gene has CDR1 SGHTA and CDR2 FQGNSA. V lost 4 bases, J lost 8 bases, and 11 bases lay in between. CDR3 bases: TGTGCCAGCAGCTCCGACTGGGGGGAAGCTTTCTTT. This encodes CASSSDWGEAFF.

V is TRBV7-2 and J is TRBJ2-1; 7 positions agree with TRBD2. The germline V gene has CDR1 SGHTA and CDR2 FQGNSA. V shed 6 bases and J 8 bases; nucleotides not matched to a gene: 16. This CDR3 is 16 amino acids long. The CDR3 nucleotides read TGTGCCAGCAGGGGTCTTTGGGGGAGGGCCCATGATGAGCAGTTCTTC. Amino acid sequence: CASRGLWGRAHDEQFF.

In nucleotides, the CDR3 is TGTGCCAGCAGCTTCATTGGCGTCCTAGCCAAAAACATTCAGTACTTC. Translated, it gives CASSFIGVLAKNIQYF. The chain joins TRBV5-6 to TRBJ2-4, with D hard to call. Germline V gives CDR1 SGHDT, CDR2 YYEEEE. The V and J ends lost 2 bases and 0 bases respectively, with 12 bases between them. The CDR3 runs to 16 residues.

This clone was detected only a few times. The rearrangement uses TRBV6-5 and TRBJ2-5; D ambiguous. The CDR3 has 11 residues. Germline V gives CDR1 MNHEY, CDR2 SVGAGI. The V gene lost 4 bases and the J gene lost 5 bases, with 5 bases spanning the gap. CDR3 loop: CASSSRETQYF. CDR3 DNA sequence: TGTGCCAGCAGTTCGAGGGAGACCCAGTACTTC.

The chain joins TRBV5-4 to TRBJ2-1; 9 nucleotides agree with TRBD2. V was pared by 4 bases and J by 5 bases, with 7 bases of the junction left unmatched. From germline, CDR1 is SGHNT and CDR2 YYREEE (reference sequence). The CDR3 extends over 15 amino acids. The CDR3 DNA follows: TGTGCCAGCAGCCCAAAACTAGCGGGCGACAATGAGCAGTTCTTC. Translation gives CASSPKLAGDNEQFF.